A single sample is the source of the 20 T cell receptor beta chains below, sequenced in a study of blood T cell repertoires in COVID-19. Measured with immunoSEQ multiplex PCR; TCRdb has only the in-frame clones, and not every one. The top ten clones hold 2.7% of a sample with 200,000 to 250,000 clones, about 88% of them seen once. Sequencing was performed on peripheral blood. The receptors shown here come from a woman aged 60-75 years with acute or convalescent COVID-19.

The genes are TRBV28 and TRBJ1-1; 7 bases map to TRBD1. This CDR3 spans 15 amino acids. After removal of 5 bases from V and 4 bases from J, the junction contained 10 bases not matched to a gene. From germline, CDR1 is MDHEN and CDR2 SYDVKM. The CDR3 sequence is CASSPLITGATEAFF. Written as DNA, the CDR3 is TGTGCCAGCAGTCCCTTAATTACAGGGGCCACTGAAGCTTTCTTT.

V gene TRBV6-5 combines with J gene TRBJ1-2, with D hard to call. This CDR3 comprises 14 residues. CDR1 is MNHEY and CDR2 is SVGAGI in the germline V gene. Trimming cost V 0 bases and J 8 bases, with 13 bases left between them. The CDR3: CASSYSDAGRGYTF. DNA of the CDR3: TGTGCCAGCAGTTACTCGGACGCGGGGAGGGGCTACACCTTC.

This clone was picked up one time. The chain has TRBV7-2 and TRBJ2-3, with 13 bases matching TRBD2. The CDR3 contains 16 residues. Unmatched junction bases numbered 5, after V lost 4 bases and J lost 4 bases. Germline CDR1 SGHTA, CDR2 FQGNSA. The CDR3 bases are TGTGCCAGCAGCTCCAGGACTAGCGGGAGTGCAGATACGCAGTATTTT. It translates to CASSSRTSGSADTQYF. The full variable domain, with the rest looked up from reference TRBV7-2 and TRBJ2-3, is GAGVSQSPSNKVTEKGKDVELRCDPISGHTALYWYRQSLGQGLEFLIYFQGNSAPDKSGLPSDRFSAERTGGSVSTLTIQRTQQEDSAVYLCASSSRTSGSADTQYFGPGTRLTVL.

The chain recombines TRBV15 with TRBJ2-1; 10 positions agree with TRBD1. Looked up from germline, CDR1 is LNHNV and CDR2 is YYDKDF (reference sequence). The ends lost 3 bases at V and 9 bases at J; junction bases unmatched: 8. The CDR3 has 15 amino acids. DNA for the CDR3: TGTGCCACCAGCAGGGGAAGGACAGGGGGTGGTGAGCAGTTCTTC. It encodes CATSRGRTGGGEQFF.

This clone was seen many times. The V gene is TRBV5-6, the J gene TRBJ2-1; 10 bases fit TRBD2. The CDR3 extends over 17 amino acids. The V gene's germline CDR1 is SGHDT and CDR2 YYEEEE. V shed 4 bases, J shed 10 bases, and the junction held 17 bases outside the gene matches. CDR3 in amino acids: CASSRLAGAGGPGEQFF. The CDR3 nucleotides are TGTGCCAGCAGCCGGCTGGCGGGAGCGGGAGGGCCGGGCGAGCAGTTCTTC.

The chain uses TRBV5-4 and TRBJ2-1; 11 bases are shared with TRBD2. J was trimmed by 2 bases and V by 4 bases; bases with no gene match: 8. Germline CDR1 is SGHNT and CDR2 is YYREEE (reference sequence). The CDR3 totals 17 residues. CDR3 bases: TGTGCCAGCAGCGGTTCGTCGGGACTAGCGGCCTACAATGAGCAGTTCTTC. It codes for CASSGSSGLAAYNEQFF.

V is TRBV25-1 and J is TRBJ2-1; the D is unclear. Germline V gene lookup returns CDR1 MGHDK and CDR2 SYGVNS. V was pared by 4 bases and J by 1 base, with 8 bases between. This CDR3 is built from 14 residues. The CDR3 region is CASSVQVSYNEQFF. The CDR3 coding sequence is TGTGCCAGCAGTGTTCAGGTTTCCTACAATGAGCAGTTCTTC.

The chain carries TRBV5-1 and TRBJ1-4; TRBD1 is a possible D gene (6 bases). The CDR3 runs 14 residues. Germline CDR1 and CDR2: SGHRS and YFSETQ. Trimming cost V 2 bases and J 3 bases, with 8 bases left between them. CDR3 DNA sequence: TGCGCCAGCAGCTTTGGGGGCTCTAATGAAAAACTGTTTTTT. It translates to CASSFGGSNEKLFF.

This chain uses TRBV5-6 with TRBJ1-2, with 7 bases lining up with TRBD1. This CDR3 comprises 15 residues. Per the germline V gene, CDR1 is SGHDT and CDR2 is YYEEEE. Trimming at V came to 2 bases and at J to 3 bases, leaving 7 bases not matched to a gene. The CDR3 nucleotides read TGTGCCAGCAGCTTCAGGGAGACAGGGTACTATGGCTACACCTTC. It specifies CASSFRETGYYGYTF.

This clone appeared a single time. The chain recombines TRBV6-1 with TRBJ1-1; tentatively, D is TRBD1 (6 bases). This CDR3 is 16 amino acids long. The V gene lost 3 bases and the J gene lost 0 bases, with 14 bases spanning the gap. In germline, CDR1 is MNHNS, CDR2 SASEGT. CDR3 region: CASSDPGHPMNTEAFF. The CDR3 DNA reads as TGTGCCAGCAGTGACCCGGGACACCCCATGAACACTGAAGCTTTCTTT.

The chain recombines TRBV19 with TRBJ1-6; unclear D gene. The germline V gene has CDR1 LNHDA and CDR2 SQIVND (reference sequence). V was shortened by 7 bases and J by 0 bases, with 22 bases between the two germline ends. This CDR3 region has 19 residues. CDR3 sequence reads: CASMDDRGEGSSYNSPLHF. CDR3 DNA sequence: TGTGCCAGTATGGACGATCGGGGAGAGGGTAGCTCCTATAATTCACCCCTCCACTTT.

The CDR3 nucleotides are TGTGCCAGCAGTTCTCAGGGTTTGTCTGAAGCTTTCTTT. It translates to CASSSQGLSEAFF. The rearrangement links TRBV6-5 to TRBJ1-1; weak D call: TRBD1 (5 bases). The germline CDR1 and CDR2 sequences are MNHEY and SVGAGI. CDR3 size: 13 residues. V was pared by 4 bases and J by 6 bases, with 12 bases between.

The V and J genes are TRBV5-1 and TRBJ2-1; possibly TRBD1 for D (6 bases). V lost 6 bases and J lost 5, with 18 bases in between. CDR3 length: 15 amino acids. Germline CDR1 reads SGHRS; CDR2 reads YFSETQ. The CDR3 here is CASTSGSTGNNEQFF. DNA of the CDR3: TGCGCCAGCACATCGGGGTCTACAGGGAACAATGAGCAGTTCTTC. Full variable domain (missing parts from reference TRBV5-1 and TRBJ2-1): KAGVTQTPRYLIKTRGQQVTLSCSPISGHRSVSWYQQTPGQGLQFLFEYFSETQRNKGNFPGRFSGRQFSNSRSEMNVSTLELGDSALYLCASTSGSTGNNEQFFGPGTRLTVL.

The gene calls are TRBV5-6 and TRBJ2-5; 8 nucleotides align to TRBD1. There are 15 residues in the CDR3. Trimming cost V 4 bases and J 7 bases; bases outside gene matches: 12. Germline loops: CDR1 SGHDT, CDR2 YYEEEE. The CDR3 reads CASSPRTGQGGTQYF. The CDR3 DNA follows: TGTGCCAGCAGCCCAAGGACAGGGCAAGGAGGGACCCAGTACTTC.

The V and J genes are TRBV30 and TRBJ2-5, with D uncertain. V dropped 2 bases and J dropped 5 bases, with 15 bases sitting between them. There are 14 residues in the CDR3. CDR1 and CDR2 (germline): GTSNPN, SVGIG (reference sequence). CDR3 nucleotide sequence: TGTGCCTGGAGTCGGCGGTTGCTCGGGGAGACCCAGTACTTC. Protein product: CAWSRRLLGETQYF.

The rearrangement links TRBV7-2 to TRBJ2-2; perhaps TRBD1 as D (5 bases). The germline CDR1 and CDR2 sequences are SGHTA and FQGNSA. This CDR3 has 14 residues. V dropped 7 bases and J dropped 3 bases, with 12 bases sitting between them. The CDR3 DNA follows: TGTGCCAGCATCGATGACAGTTACACCGGGGAGCTGTTTTTT. Its translation: CASIDDSYTGELFF.

The chain links TRBV5-1 to TRBJ2-6, with D possibly being TRBD1 (6 bases). V was pared by 3 bases and J by 0 bases, with 10 bases between. The CDR3 totals 16 residues. Germline loops: CDR1 SGHRS, CDR2 YFSETQ. The CDR3 reads CASSSGQTSGANVLTF. The CDR3 bases are TGCGCCAGCAGCTCCGGACAGACCTCTGGGGCCAACGTCCTGACTTTC.

Only a few counts were recorded for this clone. V is TRBV7-9 and J is TRBJ1-1, with D possibly matching TRBD1 (5 bases). The germline CDR1 and CDR2 sequences are SEHNR and FQNEAQ (reference sequence). CDR3 size: 14 residues. V was trimmed by 8 bases and J by 3 bases, leaving 16 bases between them. The CDR3 loop is CASGLGLRDTEAFF. As DNA, the CDR3 is TGTGCCAGCGGGTTGGGCCTCAGGGACACTGAAGCTTTCTTT.

This clone has just one count. The chain carries TRBV3-1 (or the pseudogene TRBV3-2) and TRBJ2-1; 14 nucleotides line up with TRBD2. The germline gives CDR1 LGHDT, CDR2 YNNKEL (reference sequence). The CDR3 is 16 residues long. The V and J ends lost 2 bases and 6 bases, in that order; junction bases with no gene match: 3. The CDR3 here is CASSQLTSGRANEQFF. The CDR3 DNA follows: TGTGCCAGCAGCCAACTGACTAGCGGGAGGGCCAATGAGCAGTTCTTC.

The V and J genes are TRBV4-1 and TRBJ2-3; 7 bases fit TRBD2. V was pared by 0 bases and J by 3 bases, with 6 bases of the junction left unmatched. Germline V CDR1 and CDR2: MGHRA, YSYEKL. The CDR3 consists of 16 residues. The CDR3 nucleotides read TGCGCCAGCAGCCAAGATCTCCTAGCGGTGACAGATACGCAGTATTTT. Residues: CASSQDLLAVTDTQYF.